Reported below is one TCR beta chain. Its antigen is currently unknown. Generated by immunoSEQ multiplex PCR, the TCRdb table keeps only in-frame clones and is missing some. The table has around 190,000 clones, 70% to 90% seen once; the top ten hold roughly 11%. The data stem from a study of T cell responses to AZD1222 COVID-19 vaccine. Whole-study findings and limits: A reported finding is that nearly half of spike-specific TCRs target unmutated variant regions.

V lost 0 bases and J lost 9, with 8 bases in between. In germline, CDR1 is KGHDR, CDR2 SFDVKD. CDR3 length equals 12 residues. The receptor was derived from an adult who received the AZD1222 COVID-19 vaccine. The V and J genes are TRBV24-1 and TRBJ2-7; tentative D call: TRBD2 (5 bases). The starting material was peripheral blood, obtained 28 days after the second AZD1222 dose. CDR3 amino acids: CATSDLSRVQYF. In DNA, the CDR3 is TGTGCCACCAGTGATTTGTCGAGGGTGCAGTACTTC.